This entry lists 11 T cell receptor beta chains sequenced from one sample in a study of T cell repertoires in cytomegalovirus infection. One entry per CDR3 protein results from TCRdb running MiXCR on the reads. The sample includes 700,000 to 950,000 distinct CDR3 sequences, 32% of them seen just once. Antigens for these TCRs are unknown. The specimen comprised cultured CD8+ T cells from PBMCs, sampled from culture after CMV antigen stimulation. The origin of the receptors is a human donor in good health (CMV status not recorded). Some clones in this sample may be carry-over from other donors' samples.

V usage is TRBV19 and J usage is TRBJ2-1; no definite D call. V shed 3 bases and J shed 4 bases, with 7 bases lying between them. The CDR3 runs to 13 residues. Per germline, CDR1 LNHDA and CDR2 SQIVND (reference sequence). CDR3 sequence reads: CASSIAMYNEQFF. Here the CDR3 DNA reads TGTGCCAGTAGTATTGCTATGTACAATGAGCAGTTCTTC. Together with reference TRBV19 and TRBJ2-1, the CDR3 gives the full variable domain: DGGITQSPKYLFRKEGQNVTLSCEQNLNHDAMYWYRQDPGQGLRLIYYSQIVNDFQKGDIAEGYSVSREKKESFPLTVTSAQKNPTAFYLCASSIAMYNEQFFGPGTRLTVL.

This clonotype has at least ten counts. The chain carries TRBV7-2 and TRBJ1-3, with D possibly matching TRBD1 (6 bases). Trimming removed 4 bases at V and 0 bases at J, with 10 bases between. This CDR3 region has 15 residues. Germline V lookup: CDR1 SGHTA, CDR2 FQGNSA. The CDR3 DNA reads TGTGCCAGCAGCTCCCGAGGGGGCTCTGGAAACACCATATATTTT. This translates into CASSSRGGSGNTIYF.

The chain recombines TRBV19 with TRBJ1-1, with 8 nucleotides matching TRBD1. Trimming removed 5 bases from V and 6 bases from J; junction bases left unmatched: 8. The CDR3 is 14 residues long. The V gene's germline CDR1 is LNHDA and CDR2 SQIVND (reference sequence). The CDR3 region is CASSLTGAGPEAFF. The CDR3 DNA reads as TGTGCCAGTAGTCTGACAGGGGCTGGTCCTGAAGCTTTCTTT.

The CDR3, as DNA: TGCAGTGCTGGCAGTCGGGATGACTATGGCTACACCTTC. It encodes CSAGSRDDYGYTF. The genes are TRBV20-1 and TRBJ1-2, with D unclear. The ends were cut back, 5 bases at V and 3 bases at J, with 13 bases in the middle. The CDR3 has 13 amino acids. CDR1 is DFQATT, CDR2 SNEGSKA, per germline (reference sequence).

Turning to this clonotype: At one boundary the junction diverges from the germline segment, which might be a read error. This chain joins TRBV7-6 and TRBJ2-5, with D perhaps TRBD1 (5 bases). CDR3 length: 14 amino acids. Looked up from germline, CDR1 is SGHVS and CDR2 is FNYEAQ. The CDR3: CASSFSGFGETQYF. In nucleotides, the CDR3 is TGTGCTAGCAGCTTTTCAGGGTTTGGGGAGACCCAGTACTTC.

This rearrangement joins TRBV27 to TRBJ2-7; possible D gene TRBD2, 7 bases. Looked up from germline, CDR1 is MNHEY and CDR2 is SMNVEV (reference sequence). The CDR3 length is 15 residues. V lost 2 bases and J lost 3, with 14 bases in between. The CDR3 DNA is TGTGCCAGCAGTTTACGGGGGGCTCTGGTCTACGAGCAGTACGTC. It codes for CASSLRGALVYEQYV.

A word on this clonotype: This could be a read error, since a much larger clone is one nucleotide away. The chain combines TRBV7-4 with TRBJ2-1; TRBD1 matches at 8 bases. The germline V gene has CDR1 SGHVT and CDR2 SQSDAQ. The CDR3 covers 15 residues. In DNA form, the CDR3 reads TGTGCCAACAGCTTACGGGACAGGTTGGAGAATGAGCAGTTCTTC. Protein: CANSLRDRLENEQFF.

Regarding this clonotype: Mismatch with germline at one junction end may stem from a read error. V is TRBV7-6 and J is TRBJ2-7; D may be TRBD2 (7 bases). The CDR3 consists of 13 residues. Germline V lookup: CDR1 SGHVS, CDR2 FNYEAQ. CDR3 in DNA: TGTGTCAGCGCGGGGGCGTACTCCTACGAGCAGTACTTC. Translating gives CVSAGAYSYEQYF.

This clonotype turned up a few times. The rearrangement joins TRBV7-6 to TRBJ2-7; 7 nucleotides line up with TRBD1. This CDR3 contains 14 residues. Per germline, CDR1 SGHVS and CDR2 FNYEAQ. After removal of 7 bases from V and 3 bases from J, the junction contained 9 bases not matched to a gene. This chain's CDR3 is CASTRQGEGYEQYF. For the CDR3, the DNA is TGTGCCAGCACCCGACAGGGTGAAGGCTACGAGCAGTACTTC.

This clonotype came up a few times. The chain has TRBV6-2 or TRBV6-3 and TRBJ1-3; a weak D match, TRBD1 (5 bases). V was cut by 6 bases and J by 2 bases, with 14 bases left in between. Germline loops: CDR1 MNHEY, CDR2 SVGEGT. This CDR3 has 15 amino acids. The CDR3 DNA sequence: TGTGCCAGCAGAACCGGGGCAGCGACTGGAAACACCATATATTTT. It yields the protein CASRTGAATGNTIYF.

A remark on this clonotype: Being one base from a much bigger clone, this may be a read error. This chain connects TRBV7-2 to TRBJ1-5; 7 positions match TRBD1. The germline gives CDR1 SGHTA, CDR2 FQGNSA. Losses at the gene ends were 1 base for V and 7 bases for J; bases not matched to a gene: 10. This CDR3 is 16 amino acids long. The CDR3 DNA is TGTGCCAGCAGCTTAGGGCCGACAGGGAGGGACCAGCCCCAGCATTTT. Amino acid sequence: CASSLGPTGRDQPQHF.